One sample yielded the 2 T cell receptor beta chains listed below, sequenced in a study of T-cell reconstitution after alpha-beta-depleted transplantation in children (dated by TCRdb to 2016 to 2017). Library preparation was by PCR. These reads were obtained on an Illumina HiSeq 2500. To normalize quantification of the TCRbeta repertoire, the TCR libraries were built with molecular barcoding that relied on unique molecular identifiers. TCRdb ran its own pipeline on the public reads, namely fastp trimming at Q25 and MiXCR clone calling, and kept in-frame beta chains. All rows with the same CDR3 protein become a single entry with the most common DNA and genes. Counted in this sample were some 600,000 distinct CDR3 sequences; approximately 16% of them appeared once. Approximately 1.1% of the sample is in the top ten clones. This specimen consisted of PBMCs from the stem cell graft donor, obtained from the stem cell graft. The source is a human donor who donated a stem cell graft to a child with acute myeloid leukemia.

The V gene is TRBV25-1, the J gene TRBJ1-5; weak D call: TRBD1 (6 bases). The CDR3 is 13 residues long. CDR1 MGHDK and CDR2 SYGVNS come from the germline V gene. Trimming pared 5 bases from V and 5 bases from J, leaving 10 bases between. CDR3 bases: TGTGCCAGCAGTACACAGGGCGATCAGCCCCAGCATTTT. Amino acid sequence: CASSTQGDQPQHF.

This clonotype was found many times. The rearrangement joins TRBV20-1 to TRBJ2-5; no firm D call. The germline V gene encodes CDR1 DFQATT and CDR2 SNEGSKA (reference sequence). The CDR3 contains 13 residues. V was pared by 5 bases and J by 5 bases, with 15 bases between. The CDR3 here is CSAPDRPVETQYF. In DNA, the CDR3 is TGCAGTGCTCCGGACCGACCCGTCGAGACCCAGTACTTC.